The 9 T cell receptor beta chains reported below all come from one sample, sequenced in a study of technical replicates of blood from several donors. The protocol was immunoSEQ multiplex PCR, while the TCRdb copy is restricted to in-frame clones and leaves out a portion. The table shows 55,000 to 80,000 clones, with roughly 98% occurring only once. Sequenced: T cells isolated from PBMCs. These receptor sequences come from a human donor in good health.

This chain joins TRBV7-6 and TRBJ1-5; weak D call: TRBD1 (6 bases). Germline V gene sequence: CDR1 SGHVS, CDR2 FNYEAQ. V lost 5 bases and J 2 bases, leaving 10 bases between the germline ends. The CDR3 totals 14 residues. The CDR3: CASSPQGGNQPQHF. In DNA, the CDR3 is TGTGCCAGCAGCCCACAGGGAGGCAATCAGCCCCAGCATTTT.

The chain carries TRBV28 and TRBJ2-7; D not resolved. Germline V lookup: CDR1 MDHEN, CDR2 SYDVKM. This CDR3 contains 12 residues. The germline V and J ends were trimmed by 6 bases and 2 bases, with 8 bases remaining between them. The CDR3 reads CASSPTAYEQYF. The CDR3 DNA is TGTGCCAGCAGCCCTACGGCCTACGAGCAGTACTTC.

The chain has TRBV11-3 and TRBJ1-2; a weak D match, TRBD1 (6 bases). V lost 3 bases to trimming and J lost 1 base, with 15 bases between them. CDR1 and CDR2 from the germline V gene are SGHNT and YENEEA. CDR3 length: 16 amino acids. The CDR3 DNA reads TGTGCCAGCAGCTTCCTAGGACAGCGCCGTAACTATGGCTACACCTTC. Amino acids: CASSFLGQRRNYGYTF.

J is TRBJ1-1 and V is TRBV20-1; no firm D call. The CDR3 totals 11 residues. Germline-derived CDR1 and CDR2 are DFQATT and SNEGSKA (reference sequence). CDR3 in amino acids: CGLSMNTEAFF. The CDR3 bases are TGCGGGCTGAGTATGAACACTGAAGCTTTCTTT.

The chain recombines TRBV11-2 with TRBJ2-7; TRBD2 is a possible D gene (6 bases). In germline, CDR1 is SGHAT, CDR2 FQNNGV. This CDR3 is built from 15 residues. Trimming left V 4 bases short and J 0 bases short, with 13 bases between. The CDR3: CASSYGTLPSYEQYF. CDR3 bases: TGTGCCAGCAGCTACGGGACTCTTCCCTCCTACGAGCAGTACTTC.

The V call is TRBV10-2, the J call TRBJ1-5, with 7 bases matching TRBD1. The CDR3 consists of 18 residues. Germline loops: CDR1 WSHSY, CDR2 SAAADI. The V and J ends lost 1 base and 3 bases, in that order; junction bases with no gene match: 12. DNA of the CDR3: TGCGCCAGCAGTGAGTTTACCGGGACAGCAGTTATCAATCAGCCCCAGCATTTT. Translated: CASSEFTGTAVINQPQHF.

Comment on this clone: The junction and the germline gene differ at one end; a read error may be behind it. The chain carries TRBV19 and TRBJ1-2; possibly TRBD1 for D (6 bases). Per germline, CDR1 LNHDA and CDR2 SQIVND (reference sequence). The CDR3 contains 14 residues. In DNA, the CDR3 is TGTGCCAGTCAGGACGGGGGGCGAAACTTTGGCTACACCTTC. Translated: CASQDGGRNFGYTF.

On this clone: The identical CDR3 is also encoded by other nucleotide sequences in the sample. This chain links TRBV5-1 with TRBJ1-4; TRBD1 matches at 7 bases. Germline V CDR1 and CDR2: SGHRS, YFSETQ. The CDR3 length is 14 residues. Trimming removed 2 bases from V and 3 bases from J; junction bases left unmatched: 1. The CDR3 coding sequence is TGCGCCAGCAGCTTAGGGACAGCTAATGAAAAACTGTTTTTT. It yields the protein CASSLGTANEKLFF.

V is TRBV6-5 and J is TRBJ1-1; maybe TRBD1 (5 bases). This CDR3 is built from 14 residues. Trimming cost V 7 bases and J 11 bases, with 23 bases left between them. CDR1 MNHEY and CDR2 SVGAGI come from the germline V gene. The DNA of the CDR3 is TGTGCCAGCAAACAGGTCGGTGCTACCCTGTGGGCTTTCTTT. The encoded protein is CASKQVGATLWAFF.